This is a list of T cell receptor beta chains from one sample in a study of cytomegalovirus exposure and HLA in healthy donors. The table came from immunoSEQ multiplex PCR; TCRdb's copy has only in-frame clones and leaves some out. The table records 140,000 to 150,000 clones, 77% of them present only once. Sequencing used PBMCs. These receptors were collected from a male donor in good health and CMV-seronegative. Each CDR3 is given with its conserved first and last residue. D genes are given only for firm matches. Clone size, where shown, is once, few, many, or a class for clones that have expanded.

>TRBJ1-3|TRBD1|-|TRBV27
TGTGCCAGCAGTCCGGGGGACAGCTTCTCTGGAAACACCATATATTTT
CASSPGDSFSGNTIYF
>TRBJ1-1|-|-|TRBV11-2
TGTGCCAGCAGCTTAATTGGAACCCAGGGAAGTGAAGCTTTCTTT
CASSLIGTQGSEAFF
>TRBJ1-1|-|once|TRBV7-9
TGTGCCAGCAGCTTAGCGGAGGGGCGGGGATGGGAAGCTTTCTTT
CASSLAEGRGWEAFF
>TRBJ1-2|-|once|TRBV27
TGTGCCAGCAGTTTAGATTTCCGGGGGAGAGACTATGGCTACACCTTC
CASSLDFRGRDYGYTF
>TRBJ1-1|-|once|TRBV25-1
TGTGCCAGCAGTGAACCTAGGGGGGGGCCTGAAGCTTTCTTT
CASSEPRGGPEAFF
>TRBJ1-2|-|-|TRBV4-3
TGCGCCAGCAGCCAAGAAGGCACGCCCGGGGCTAACTATGGCTACACCTTC
CASSQEGTPGANYGYTF
>TRBJ1-1|-|-|TRBV7-2
TGTGCCAGCAGCTTAGATCCGGAGCCGAACACTGAAGCTTTCTTT
CASSLDPEPNTEAFF
>TRBJ2-2|TRBD2|once|TRBV11-1
TGTGCCAGCAGCTTAGGGCTAGCGGGAGCCGGGGAGCTGTTTTTT
CASSLGLAGAGELFF
>TRBJ2-7|TRBD2|-|TRBV7-9
TGTGCCAGCAGCTGGGCTAGCGGGGGCTACGAGCAGTACTTC
CASSWASGGYEQYF
>TRBJ1-2|TRBD1|-|TRBV29-1
TGCAGCGCGGGACAGGCGAGATATGGCTACACCTTC
CSAGQARYGYTF
>TRBJ1-3|TRBD1|once|TRBV11-3
TGTGCCAGCAGCAAACGGGACAGGAGTTTCTCTGGAAACACCATATATTTT
CASSKRDRSFSGNTIYF
>TRBJ1-5|-|-|TRBV6-5
TGTGCCAGCAGTGACACAGGGTTTCAGCCCCAGCATTTT
CASSDTGFQPQHF
>TRBJ1-1|TRBD1|-|TRBV7-8
TGTGCCAGCAGCTCTATCTCAGGGGGCCCTGAAGCTTTCTTT
CASSSISGGPEAFF
>TRBJ2-2|-|-|TRBV5-1
TGCGCCAGCAGCTCGGAGGGAACCGGGGAGCTGTTTTTT
CASSSEGTGELFF
>TRBJ1-2|TRBD1|-|TRBV15
TGTGCCACCAGCACGGGACAGGCCTTTGGCTACACCTTC
CATSTGQAFGYTF
>TRBJ2-2|-|-|TRBV27
TGTGCCAGCACCTTGCGTAACACCGGGGAGCTGTTTTTT
CASTLRNTGELFF
>TRBJ2-2|TRBD2|once|TRBV6-5
TGTGCCAGCAGTTTGGAAGCGGGGTACACCGGGGAGCTGTTTTTT
CASSLEAGYTGELFF
>TRBJ2-1|TRBD1|-|TRBV4-1
TGCGCCAGCAGCCTTCGGGACAGCCCTAACAATGAGCAGTTCTTC
CASSLRDSPNNEQFF
>TRBJ2-1|TRBD1|-|TRBV19
TGTGCCAGTATCTACCCCGGGACAGACGACAATGAGCAGTTCTTC
CASIYPGTDDNEQFF
>TRBJ2-1|TRBD2|-|TRBV11-2
TGTGCCAGCAGCCGGATAGCGGGGTACAACAATGAGCAGTTCTTC
CASSRIAGYNNEQFF
>TRBJ2-3|TRBD2|few|TRBV2
TGTGCCAGCAGTAAACTCCTAACTAGCGGGGGGGCCGCAGATACGCAGTATTTT
CASSKLLTSGGAADTQYF
>TRBJ1-5|TRBD1|-|TRBV6-5
TGTGCCAGCAGTCCCGACAGGGGGCATAATCAGCCCCAGCATTTT
CASSPDRGHNQPQHF
>TRBJ2-2|TRBD2|-|TRBV11-3
TGTGCCAGCAGCTCGCCACCGCGGCGGCTAGCGGGAGCGAACACCGGGGAGCTGTTTTTT
CASSSPPRRLAGANTGELFF
>TRBJ1-6|TRBD1|-|TRBV28
TGTGCCAGCAGTCGAATAGACAGGGCCGATTCACCCCTCCACTTT
CASSRIDRADSPLHF
>TRBJ2-2|TRBD1|few|TRBV7-6
TGTGCCAGCAGCTTAGTTGTTGCAGGGGGCGTTGGTGTAACCGGGGAGCTGTTTTTT
CASSLVVAGGVGVTGELFF
>TRBJ1-1|-|-|TRBV7-3
TGTGCCAGCAGCTTAAGAACCACAGGGAACACTGAAGCTTTCTTT
CASSLRTTGNTEAFF
>TRBJ2-1|TRBD1|-|TRBV11-2
TGTGCCAGCAGCTTCCGGGACAGGGGGCAGGAGCAGTTCTTC
CASSFRDRGQEQFF
>TRBJ2-7|-|-|TRBV2
TGTGCCAGCAGTGTATCCGGGATGGGGAGTTACGAGCAGTACTTC
CASSVSGMGSYEQYF
>TRBJ1-6|-|-|TRBV19
TGTGCCAGTAGTATAGTAAATTCACCCCTCCACTTT
CASSIVNSPLHF
>TRBJ2-3|-|-|TRBV7-2
TGTGCCAGCAGCTTTGGTCCAGGCCCAGATACGCAGTATTTT
CASSFGPGPDTQYF
>TRBJ1-2|-|-|TRBV6-6
TGTGCCAGCAGCTTCCGACAGCCCAACTATGGCTACACCTTC
CASSFRQPNYGYTF
>TRBJ1-6|TRBD1|-|TRBV5-1
TGCGCCAGCAGCTGGACAGGGGAGGCTTCACCCCTCCACTTT
CASSWTGEASPLHF
>TRBJ1-1|-|-|TRBV6-6
TGTGCCTCGTATGGCCTCTCGGCGGGAGCTTTCTTT
CASYGLSAGAFF
>TRBJ2-5|TRBD1|-|TRBV18
TGTGCCAGCTCACCACTGAAGGACCACAGGGGATTTGCAGAGACCCAGTACTTC
CASSPLKDHRGFAETQYF
>TRBJ1-5|-|-|TRBV4-2
TGTGCCAGCAGCCAAGATGCTCCGGGTAATAGCAATCAGCCCCAGCATTTT
CASSQDAPGNSNQPQHF
>TRBJ1-2|-|few|TRBV6-4
TGTGCCAGCAGTGAAGTGGCAGGAGGGAACTATGGCTACACCTTC
CASSEVAGGNYGYTF
>TRBJ1-6|TRBD1|-|TRBV18
TGTGCCAGCTCACCAGAGGGTGACAGGGGTAGGTCACCCCTCCACTTT
CASSPEGDRGRSPLHF
>TRBJ2-3|TRBD2|-|TRBV7-7
TGTGCTAGCAGCGCCCAAGTGGCGGGAGTCGCCCAATCGCAGTATTTT
CASSAQVAGVAQSQYF
>TRBJ2-3|TRBD2|-|TRBV27
TGTGCCAGCACCTCGGGACTAGCGGGATCAGATACGCAGTATTTT
CASTSGLAGSDTQYF
>TRBJ2-3|TRBD2|-|TRBV5-1
TGCGCCAGCAGCTTGGCAGCGGGGGGGGCCTGGGATACGCAGTATTTT
CASSLAAGGAWDTQYF
>TRBJ2-2|TRBD2|-|TRBV7-9
TGTGCCAGCAGCTTAGATAGGAGCGGGGCGAACACCGGGGAGCTGTTTTTT
CASSLDRSGANTGELFF